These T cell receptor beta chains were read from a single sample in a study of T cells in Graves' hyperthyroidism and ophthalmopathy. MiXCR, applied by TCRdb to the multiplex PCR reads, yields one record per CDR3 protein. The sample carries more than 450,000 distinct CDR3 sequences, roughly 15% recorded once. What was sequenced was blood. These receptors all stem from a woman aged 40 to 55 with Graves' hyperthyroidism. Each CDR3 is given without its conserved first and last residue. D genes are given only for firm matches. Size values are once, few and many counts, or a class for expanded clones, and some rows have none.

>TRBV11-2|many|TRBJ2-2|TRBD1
ASSGQGVGELF
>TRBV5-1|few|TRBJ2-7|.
ASSRSGLSYEQY
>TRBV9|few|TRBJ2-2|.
ASSPNLRETGELF
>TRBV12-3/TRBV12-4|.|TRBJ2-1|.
ASSSRVVENEQF
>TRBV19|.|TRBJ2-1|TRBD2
ASTKRGSGSFYNEQF
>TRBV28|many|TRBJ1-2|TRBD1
ASSTGQGARIYGYT
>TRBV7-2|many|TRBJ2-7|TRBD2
ASSLAVGGGYSYEQY
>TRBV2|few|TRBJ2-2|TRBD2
ASSAVASGSNTGELF
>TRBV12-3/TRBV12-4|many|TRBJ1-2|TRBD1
ASSLAPTGGANYGYT
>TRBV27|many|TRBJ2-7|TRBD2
ASSLSGTSVGEQY
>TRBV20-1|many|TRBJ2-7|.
SVSGLQYEQY
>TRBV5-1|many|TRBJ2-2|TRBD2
ASREIAGPNTGELF
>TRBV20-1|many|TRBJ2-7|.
SAPDSNYEQY
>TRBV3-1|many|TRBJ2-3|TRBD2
ASSQEIMGGVTDTQY
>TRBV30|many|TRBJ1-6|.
AWSLLESPLH
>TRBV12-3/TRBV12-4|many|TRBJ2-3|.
ASSFEALGTDTQY
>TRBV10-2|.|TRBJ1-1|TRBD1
ASHDRGGEAF
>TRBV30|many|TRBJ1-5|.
AWSERYSNQPQH
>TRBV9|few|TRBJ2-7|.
ASSSGPPDSYEQY
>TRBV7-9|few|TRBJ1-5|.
ASSLDPNQPQH
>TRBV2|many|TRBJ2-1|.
ASFTGPTVHEQF
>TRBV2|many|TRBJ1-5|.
ASRGDSNQPQH
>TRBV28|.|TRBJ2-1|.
ASSFQWNEQF
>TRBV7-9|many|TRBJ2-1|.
ASSLAIKGPYNEQF
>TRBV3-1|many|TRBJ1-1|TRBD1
ASTVTGETEAF
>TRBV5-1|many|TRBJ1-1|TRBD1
ASSLGQANTEAF
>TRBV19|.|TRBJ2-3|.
ASSIFVDTQY
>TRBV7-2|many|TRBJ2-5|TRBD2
ASSLVVGAGGPLETQY
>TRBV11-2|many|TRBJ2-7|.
ASSLDGQGGAEQY
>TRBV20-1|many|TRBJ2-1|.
SARPGTLYEQF
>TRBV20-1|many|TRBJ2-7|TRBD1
SASSGTGFLQQY
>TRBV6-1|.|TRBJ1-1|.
ASRGGSEAF
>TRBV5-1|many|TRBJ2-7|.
ASSLGGIYEQY
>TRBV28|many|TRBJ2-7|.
ASRGTPSYEQY
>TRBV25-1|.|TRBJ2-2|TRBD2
ASTIAGGMTGELF
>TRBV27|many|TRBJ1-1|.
ASSPRTVRGTEAF
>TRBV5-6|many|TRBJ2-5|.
ASSLEVGGETQY
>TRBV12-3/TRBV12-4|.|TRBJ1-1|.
ASSLDAQVNTEAF
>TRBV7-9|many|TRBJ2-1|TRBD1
ASSPGGPYNEQF
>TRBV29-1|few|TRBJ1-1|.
SVCQGRSEAF
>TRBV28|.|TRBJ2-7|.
ASSPPGQTSYEQY
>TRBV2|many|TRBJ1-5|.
ASSEGRAGNQPQH
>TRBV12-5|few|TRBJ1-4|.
ASGLVPAVDEKLF
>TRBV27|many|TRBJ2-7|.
ASGSGRTTYEQY
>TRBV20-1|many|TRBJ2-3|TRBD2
SARKPSSGITDTQY
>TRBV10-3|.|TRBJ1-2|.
AISAEALRSGYT
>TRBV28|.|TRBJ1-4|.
ASNPSAGVASNEKLF
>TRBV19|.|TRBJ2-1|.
ASRDANEQF
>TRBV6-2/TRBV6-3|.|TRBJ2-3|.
AGSGSKTQY
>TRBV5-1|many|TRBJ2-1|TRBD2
ATGLAGGGEQF
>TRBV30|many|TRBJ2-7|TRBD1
AWSVSGQPWKTYEQY
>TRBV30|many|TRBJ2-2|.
AVEGINTGELF
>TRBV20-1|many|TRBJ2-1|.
SASGGDFSNEQF